This section outlines one T cell receptor beta chain sequence together with its context. The sample comes from a study of T cells in tuberculosis. Per the germline V gene, CDR1 is LNHNV and CDR2 is YYDKDF (reference sequence). The ends were cut back, 4 bases at V and 5 bases at J, with 9 bases in the middle. The CDR3 is 12 amino acids. The method was immunoSEQ multiplex PCR; TCRdb's version includes in-frame clones alone and lacks a portion of them. The sample holds over 25,000 clones, 92% seen once. Time point here: new active TB diagnosis, blood taken before or within 7 days of starting treatment. The receptor was derived from an adult with tuberculosis. Some clones in this sample may be carry-over from other donors' samples. The chain has TRBV15 and TRBJ2-7; tentatively, D is TRBD1 (6 bases). The sequencing used PBMCs, collected at tuberculosis diagnosis. CDR3 coding DNA: TGTGCCACCAGCATATCAGGGGACGAGCAGTACTTC. Protein product: CATSISGDEQYF.